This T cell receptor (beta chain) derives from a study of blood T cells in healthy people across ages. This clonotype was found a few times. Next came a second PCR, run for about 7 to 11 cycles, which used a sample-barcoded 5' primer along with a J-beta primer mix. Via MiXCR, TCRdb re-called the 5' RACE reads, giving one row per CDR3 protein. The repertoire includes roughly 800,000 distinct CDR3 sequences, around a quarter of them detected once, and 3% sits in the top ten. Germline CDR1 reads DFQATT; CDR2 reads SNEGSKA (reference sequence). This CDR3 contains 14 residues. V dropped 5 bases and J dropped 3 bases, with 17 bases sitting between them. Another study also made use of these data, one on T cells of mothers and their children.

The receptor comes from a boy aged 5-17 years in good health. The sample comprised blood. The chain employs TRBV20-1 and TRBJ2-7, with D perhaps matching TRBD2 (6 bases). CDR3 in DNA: TGCAGTGCTGGAGTCGGCAGGGAGGACTACGAGCAGTACTTC. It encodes CSAGVGREDYEQYF.